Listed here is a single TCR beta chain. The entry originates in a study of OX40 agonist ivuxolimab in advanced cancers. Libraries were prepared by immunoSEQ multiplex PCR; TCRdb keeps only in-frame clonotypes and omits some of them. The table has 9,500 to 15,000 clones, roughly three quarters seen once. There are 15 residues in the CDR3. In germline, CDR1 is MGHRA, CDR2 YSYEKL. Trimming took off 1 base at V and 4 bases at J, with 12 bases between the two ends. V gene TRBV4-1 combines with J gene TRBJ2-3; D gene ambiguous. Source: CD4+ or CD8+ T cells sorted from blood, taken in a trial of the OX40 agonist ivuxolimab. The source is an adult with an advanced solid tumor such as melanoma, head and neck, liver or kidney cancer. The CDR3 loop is CASSQGHNGADTQYF. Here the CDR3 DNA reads TGCGCCAGCAGCCAAGGCCACAATGGGGCAGATACGCAGTATTTT.